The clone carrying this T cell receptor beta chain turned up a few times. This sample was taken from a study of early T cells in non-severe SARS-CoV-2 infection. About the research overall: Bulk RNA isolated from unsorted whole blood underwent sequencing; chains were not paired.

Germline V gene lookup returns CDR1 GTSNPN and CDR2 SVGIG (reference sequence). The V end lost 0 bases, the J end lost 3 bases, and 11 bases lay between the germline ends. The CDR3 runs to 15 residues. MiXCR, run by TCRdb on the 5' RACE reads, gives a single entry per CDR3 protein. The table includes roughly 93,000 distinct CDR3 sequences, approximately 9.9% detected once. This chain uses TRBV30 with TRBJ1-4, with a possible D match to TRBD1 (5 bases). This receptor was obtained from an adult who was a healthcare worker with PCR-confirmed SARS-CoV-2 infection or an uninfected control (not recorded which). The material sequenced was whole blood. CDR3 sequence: CAWSVRGHPNEKLFF. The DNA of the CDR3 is TGTGCCTGGAGTGTACGTGGACACCCTAATGAAAAACTGTTTTTT. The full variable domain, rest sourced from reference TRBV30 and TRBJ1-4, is SQTIHQWPATLVQPVGSPLSLECTVEGTSNPNLYWYRQAAGRGLQLLFYSVGIGQISSEVPQNLSASRPQDRQFILSSKKLLLSDSGFYLCAWSVRGHPNEKLFFGSGTQLSVL.